These T cell receptor beta chains were read from a single sample in a study of identical twins. TCRdb processed the 5' RACE reads anew with MiXCR; each CDR3 protein has one entry. The sample records 250,000 to 350,000 distinct CDR3 sequences, 7.5% to 9.5% being singletons. The same data also contributed to another study, on yellow fever vaccine responses in identical twins.

Input material: CD8+ T cells sorted from blood. These receptors were taken from a woman between 18 and 30 years old in good health. CDR3s include the opening cysteine and the closing phenylalanine or tryptophan. A D gene is named only where the DNA matches it firmly. Clone size is given for some rows only: seen once, a few or many times, or a class if the clone is expanded.

d_call,clone_size,j_call,v_call,cdr3_length,cdr3_nt,cdr3_aa
NA,many,TRBJ1-2,TRBV11-1,16,TGTGCCAGCAGCTACACCACTGGACAGCCTCTCTATGGCTACACCTTC,CASSYTTGQPLYGYTF
NA,NA,TRBJ2-2,TRBV18,15,TGTGCCAGCTCACCATTGGATTATTACACCGGGGAGCTGTTTTTT,CASSPLDYYTGELFF
NA,many,TRBJ2-7,TRBV7-2,14,TGTGCCAGCAGCTTAGGGACAGTTTACTACGAGCAGTACTTC,CASSLGTVYYEQYF
NA,NA,TRBJ2-1,TRBV27,11,TGTGCCAGCACTTCATACAATGAGCAGTTCTTC,CASTSYNEQFF
NA,many,TRBJ2-1,TRBV5-1,13,TGCGCCAGCAGCTTGAACGGGGTTGGTGAGCAGTTCTTC,CASSLNGVGEQFF
TRBD2,few,TRBJ2-3,TRBV2,15,TGTGCCAGCAGTGAGACTAGCGGGATAGCAGATACGCAGTATTTT,CASSETSGIADTQYF
NA,NA,TRBJ2-3,TRBV6-5,15,TGTGCCAGCAGTTACTCGGGGCAGGGGCCAGATACGCAGTATTTT,CASSYSGQGPDTQYF
NA,NA,TRBJ1-4,TRBV7-9,14,TGTGCCAGCAGCCGGGCATTTAATAGTGAAAAACTGTTTTTT,CASSRAFNSEKLFF
NA,NA,TRBJ2-7,TRBV21-1,17,TGTGCCAGCATCCGCGACAGGGTTCCAATCTCGCCCTACGAGCAGTACTTC,CASIRDRVPISPYEQYF
NA,few,TRBJ2-2,TRBV9,15,TGTGCCAGCAGCGTAGAGACAGGGAACACCGGGGAGCTGTTTTTT,CASSVETGNTGELFF
NA,few,TRBJ2-7,TRBV27,14,TGTGCCAGCAGTCCGAGCCAAGTCCCCTACGAGCAGTACTTC,CASSPSQVPYEQYF